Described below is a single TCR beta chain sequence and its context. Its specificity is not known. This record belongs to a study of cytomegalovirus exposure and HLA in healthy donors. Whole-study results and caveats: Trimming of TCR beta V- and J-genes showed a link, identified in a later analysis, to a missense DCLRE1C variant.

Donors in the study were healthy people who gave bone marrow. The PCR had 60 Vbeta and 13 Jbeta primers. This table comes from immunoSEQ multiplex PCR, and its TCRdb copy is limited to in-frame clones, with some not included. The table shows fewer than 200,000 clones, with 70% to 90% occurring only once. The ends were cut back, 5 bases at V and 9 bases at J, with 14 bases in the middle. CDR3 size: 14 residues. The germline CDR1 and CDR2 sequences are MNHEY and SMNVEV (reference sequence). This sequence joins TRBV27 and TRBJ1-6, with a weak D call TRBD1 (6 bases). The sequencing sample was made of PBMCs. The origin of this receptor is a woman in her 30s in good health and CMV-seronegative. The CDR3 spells CASSPQGIASPLHF. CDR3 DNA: TGTGCCAGCAGTCCTCAGGGGATTGCTTCACCCCTCCACTTT.